The next 10 T cell receptor beta chains were all read from a single sample in a study of control samples from healthy donors and cancer patients. Sequencing used immunoSEQ multiplex PCR; TCRdb keeps in-frame clones, though not all of them. This sample has 60,000 to 95,000 clones, with around four fifths found just once. The material sequenced was blood. These receptors all stem from a man aged 45-65 years in good health.

The chain recombines TRBV19 with TRBJ1-4; D is unresolved. CDR1 is LNHDA and CDR2 is SQIVND in the germline V gene (reference sequence). The CDR3 contains 15 residues. Trimming left V 1 base short and J 7 bases short, with 13 bases between. The CDR3 loop is CASSIAAAGSEKLFF. The CDR3 region has the DNA TGTGCCAGTAGTATAGCGGCAGCGGGGAGTGAAAAACTGTTTTTT.

This sequence joins TRBV18 and TRBJ2-3; D remains unclear. Germline CDR1 reads KGHSH; CDR2 reads LQKENI. Trimming removed 0 bases at V and 0 bases at J, with 1 base between. The CDR3 contains 13 residues. The CDR3 sequence: CASSPPSTDTQYF. DNA of the CDR3: TGTGCCAGCTCACCACCTAGCACAGATACGCAGTATTTT.

The chain links TRBV11-2 to TRBJ1-3; a possible D gene is TRBD1 (6 bases). Per the germline V gene, CDR1 is SGHAT and CDR2 is FQNNGV. Trimming took 5 bases from V and 8 from J, leaving 13 bases between them. The CDR3 is made up of 13 amino acids. DNA of the CDR3: TGTGCCAGCAGCCCAACAGGGTTGGACACCATATATTTT. Translating it yields CASSPTGLDTIYF.

The CDR3 sequence: CASRQRGGGNYGYTF. CDR3 DNA sequence: TGTGCCAGCAGACAACGTGGGGGGGGGAACTATGGCTACACCTTC. V gene TRBV27 combines with J gene TRBJ1-2; tentative D call: TRBD1 (5 bases). CDR1 and CDR2 (germline): MNHEY, SMNVEV (reference sequence). V was pared by 6 bases and J by 2 bases, with 16 bases between. CDR3 size: 15 residues.

The chain recombines TRBV15 with TRBJ2-7; 10 nucleotides align to TRBD2. This CDR3 has 15 residues. V was clipped by 4 bases and J by 3 bases; unmatched bases: 6. Germline V CDR1 and CDR2: LNHNV, YYDKDF (reference sequence). The CDR3 here is CATSMLAGAGYEQYF. CDR3 nucleotide sequence: TGTGCCACCAGCATGCTAGCGGGAGCCGGCTACGAGCAGTACTTC.

This clone was observed a handful of times. For the CDR3, the DNA is TGCGCCAGCAGCCAAAGACTCCTCCCCGAGCAGTTCTTC. Translating it yields CASSQRLLPEQFF. The V call is TRBV4-1, the J call TRBJ2-1; D remains ambiguous. This CDR3 comprises 13 residues. V gave up 2 bases and J gave up 10 bases, with 12 bases separating them. In germline, CDR1 is MGHRA, CDR2 YSYEKL.

V is TRBV2 and J is TRBJ1-6; D gene uncertain. V was cut by 7 bases and J by 10 bases, with 20 bases left in between. Germline-derived CDR1 and CDR2 are SNHLY and FYNNEI. The CDR3 loop spans 15 amino acids. The CDR3 sequence: CASNEEGKGRSPLHF. The CDR3 DNA follows: TGTGCCAGCAACGAAGAGGGAAAAGGTCGATCACCCCTCCACTTT.

In this sample, this clone turned up once. The chain joins TRBV14 to TRBJ2-3, with D possibly being TRBD2 (5 bases). The V end lost 1 base, the J end lost 1 base, and 12 bases lay between the germline ends. CDR3 length equals 16 residues. Germline V lookup: CDR1 SGHDN, CDR2 FVKESK. The DNA for the CDR3 is TGTGCCAGCAGCCAAGTAAGTGGGAGCGGCACAGATACGCAGTATTTT. This gives the protein CASSQVSGSGTDTQYF.

The genes are TRBV27 and TRBJ2-7; perhaps D is TRBD1 or TRBD2 (5 bases each). V lost 7 bases, J lost 1 base, and 11 bases lay in between. The CDR3 length is 13 residues. CDR1 and CDR2 from the germline V gene are MNHEY and SMNVEV (reference sequence). This CDR3 is CASKRDGSYEQYF. The CDR3 DNA reads as TGTGCCAGCAAACGGGACGGATCCTACGAGCAGTACTTC.

Here the CDR3 DNA reads TGTGCCAGCAGCGTAAACATAAACACTGAAGCTTTCTTT. It encodes CASSVNINTEAFF. The chain uses TRBV7-9 and TRBJ1-1, with D unresolved. The CDR3 has 13 amino acids. Trimming shortened V by 5 bases and J by 2 bases, and 9 bases separated the two germline ends. Germline V gene data show CDR1 as SEHNR and CDR2 as FQNEAQ (reference sequence).